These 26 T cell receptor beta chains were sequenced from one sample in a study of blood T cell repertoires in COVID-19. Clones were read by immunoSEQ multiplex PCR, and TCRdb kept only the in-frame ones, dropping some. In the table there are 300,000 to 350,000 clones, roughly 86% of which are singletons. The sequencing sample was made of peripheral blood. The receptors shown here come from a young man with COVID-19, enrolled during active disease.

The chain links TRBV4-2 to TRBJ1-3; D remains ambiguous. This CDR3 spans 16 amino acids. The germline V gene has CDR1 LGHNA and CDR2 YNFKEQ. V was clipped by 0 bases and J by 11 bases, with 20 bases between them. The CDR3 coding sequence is TGTGCCAGCAGCCAAGAGAGGGAATACCCCCTCGACCCCATATATTTT. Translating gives CASSQEREYPLDPIYF.

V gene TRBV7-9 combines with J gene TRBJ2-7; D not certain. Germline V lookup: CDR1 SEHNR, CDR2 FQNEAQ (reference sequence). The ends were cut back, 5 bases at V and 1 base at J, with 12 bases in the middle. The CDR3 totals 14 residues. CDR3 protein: CASSQPGLSYEQYF. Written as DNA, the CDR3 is TGTGCCAGCAGCCAACCCGGGTTGTCCTACGAGCAGTACTTC.

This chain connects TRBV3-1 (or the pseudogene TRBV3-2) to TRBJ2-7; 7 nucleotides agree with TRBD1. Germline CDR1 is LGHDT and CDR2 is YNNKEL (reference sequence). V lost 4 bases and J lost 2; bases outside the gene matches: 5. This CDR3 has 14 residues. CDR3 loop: CASSPTGTAYEQYF. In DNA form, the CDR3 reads TGTGCCAGCAGCCCCACCGGGACAGCCTACGAGCAGTACTTC.

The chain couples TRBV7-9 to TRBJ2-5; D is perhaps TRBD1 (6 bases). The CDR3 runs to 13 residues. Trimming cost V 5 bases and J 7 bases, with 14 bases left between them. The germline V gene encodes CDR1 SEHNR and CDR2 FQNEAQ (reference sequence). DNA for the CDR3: TGTGCCAGCAGCCCTCAGGGGTTTGCGACCCAGTACTTC. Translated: CASSPQGFATQYF.

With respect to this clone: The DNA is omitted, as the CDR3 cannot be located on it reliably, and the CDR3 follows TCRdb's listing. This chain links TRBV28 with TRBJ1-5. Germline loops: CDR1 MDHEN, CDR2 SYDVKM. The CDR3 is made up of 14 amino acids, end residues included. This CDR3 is CASSFGSGDQPQHF.

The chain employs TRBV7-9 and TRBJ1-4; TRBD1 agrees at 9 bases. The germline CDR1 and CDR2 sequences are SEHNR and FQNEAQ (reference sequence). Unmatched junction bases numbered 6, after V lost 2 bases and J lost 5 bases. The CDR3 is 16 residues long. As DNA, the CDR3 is TGTGCCAGCAGCTTATCCGGACAGGGGTGGAATGAAAAACTGTTTTTT. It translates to CASSLSGQGWNEKLFF.

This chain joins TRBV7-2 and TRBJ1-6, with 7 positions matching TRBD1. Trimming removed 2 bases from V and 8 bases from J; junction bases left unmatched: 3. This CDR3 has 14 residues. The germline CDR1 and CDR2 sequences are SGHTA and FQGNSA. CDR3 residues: CASSLIQGDSPLHF. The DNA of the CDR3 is TGTGCCAGCAGCTTAATCCAGGGGGATTCACCCCTCCACTTT. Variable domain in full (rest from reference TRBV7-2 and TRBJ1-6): GAGVSQSPSNKVTEKGKDVELRCDPISGHTALYWYRQSLGQGLEFLIYFQGNSAPDKSGLPSDRFSAERTGGSVSTLTIQRTQQEDSAVYLCASSLIQGDSPLHFGNGTRLTVT.

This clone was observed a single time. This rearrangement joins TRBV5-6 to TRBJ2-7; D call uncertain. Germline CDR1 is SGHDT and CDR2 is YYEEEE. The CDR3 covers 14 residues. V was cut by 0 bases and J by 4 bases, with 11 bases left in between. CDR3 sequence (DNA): TGTGCCAGCAGCTTGGACCCTCCACTATACGAGCAGTACTTC. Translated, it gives CASSLDPPLYEQYF.

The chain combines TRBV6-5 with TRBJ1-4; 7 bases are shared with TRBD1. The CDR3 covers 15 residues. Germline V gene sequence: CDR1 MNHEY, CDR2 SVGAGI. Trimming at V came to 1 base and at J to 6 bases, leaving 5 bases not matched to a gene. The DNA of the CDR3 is TGTGCCAGCAGTTACTGGGCAGGGGGAGATGAAAAACTGTTTTTT. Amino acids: CASSYWAGGDEKLFF.

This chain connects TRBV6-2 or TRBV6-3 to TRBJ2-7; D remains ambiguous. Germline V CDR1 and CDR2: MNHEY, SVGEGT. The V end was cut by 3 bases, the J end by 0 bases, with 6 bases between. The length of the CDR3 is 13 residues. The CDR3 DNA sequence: TGTGCCAGCAGTTATGCCAGCTCCTACGAGCAGTACTTC. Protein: CASSYASSYEQYF.

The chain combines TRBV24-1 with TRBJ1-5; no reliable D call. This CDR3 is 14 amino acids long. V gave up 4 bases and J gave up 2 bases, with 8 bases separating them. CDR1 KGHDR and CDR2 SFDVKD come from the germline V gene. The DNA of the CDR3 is TGTGCCACCAGTGAGGCGGTAGGCAATCAGCCCCAGCATTTT. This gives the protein CATSEAVGNQPQHF.

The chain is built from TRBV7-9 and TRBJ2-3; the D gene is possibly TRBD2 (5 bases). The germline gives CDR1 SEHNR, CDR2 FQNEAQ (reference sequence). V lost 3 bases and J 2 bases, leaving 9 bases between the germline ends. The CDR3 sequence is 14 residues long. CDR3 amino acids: CASSFSAVTDTQYF. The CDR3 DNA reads TGTGCCAGCAGCTTCTCAGCGGTCACAGATACGCAGTATTTT.

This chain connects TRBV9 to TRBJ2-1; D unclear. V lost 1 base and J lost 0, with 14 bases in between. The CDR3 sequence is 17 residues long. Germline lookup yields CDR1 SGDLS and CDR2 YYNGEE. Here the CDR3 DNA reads TGTGCCAGCAGCGTAACATCGTGGTACCGCTCCTACAATGAGCAGTTCTTC. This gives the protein CASSVTSWYRSYNEQFF.

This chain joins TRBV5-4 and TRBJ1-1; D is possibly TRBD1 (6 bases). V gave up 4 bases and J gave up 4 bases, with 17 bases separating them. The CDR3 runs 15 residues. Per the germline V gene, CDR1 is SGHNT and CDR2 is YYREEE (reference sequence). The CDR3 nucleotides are TGTGCCAGCAGCGTAAACCTACAGGGTCCCACTGAAGCTTTCTTT. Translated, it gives CASSVNLQGPTEAFF. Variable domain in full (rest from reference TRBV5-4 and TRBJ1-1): ETGVTQSPTHLIKTRGQQVTLRCSSQSGHNTVSWYQQALGQGPQFIFQYYREEENGRGNFPPRFSGLQFPNYSSELNVNALELDDSALYLCASSVNLQGPTEAFFGQGTRLTVV.

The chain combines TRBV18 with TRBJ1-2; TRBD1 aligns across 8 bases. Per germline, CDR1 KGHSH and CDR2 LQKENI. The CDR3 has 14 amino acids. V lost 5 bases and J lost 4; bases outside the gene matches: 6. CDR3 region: CASSYRDRIYGYTF. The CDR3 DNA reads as TGTGCCAGCTCATACCGGGACAGGATCTATGGCTACACCTTC. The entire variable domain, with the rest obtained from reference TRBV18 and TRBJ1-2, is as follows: NAGVMQNPRHLVRRRGQEARLRCSPMKGHSHVYWYRQLPEEGLKFMVYLQKENIIDESGMPKERFSAEFPKEGPSILRIQQVVRGDSAAYFCASSYRDRIYGYTFGSGTRLTVV.

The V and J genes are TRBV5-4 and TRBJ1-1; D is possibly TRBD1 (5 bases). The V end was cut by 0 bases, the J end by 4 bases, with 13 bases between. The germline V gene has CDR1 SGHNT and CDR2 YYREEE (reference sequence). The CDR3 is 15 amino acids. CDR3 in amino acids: CASSLGGGFSTEAFF. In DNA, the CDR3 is TGTGCCAGCAGCTTGGGTGGGGGGTTCTCCACTGAAGCTTTCTTT.

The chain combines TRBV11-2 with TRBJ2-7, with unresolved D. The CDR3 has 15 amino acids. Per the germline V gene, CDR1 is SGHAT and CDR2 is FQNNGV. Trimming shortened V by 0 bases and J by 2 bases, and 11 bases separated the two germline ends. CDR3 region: CASSLDPTRTYEQYF. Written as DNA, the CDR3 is TGTGCCAGCAGCTTAGATCCGACGCGGACCTACGAGCAGTACTTC.

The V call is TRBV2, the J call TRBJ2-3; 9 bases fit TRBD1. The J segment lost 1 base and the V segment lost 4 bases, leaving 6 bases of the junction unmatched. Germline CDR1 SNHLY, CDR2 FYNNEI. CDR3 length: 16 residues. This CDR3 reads CASSAGTGSRTDTQYF. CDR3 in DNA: TGTGCCAGCAGTGCAGGGACAGGGAGCCGCACAGATACGCAGTATTTT.

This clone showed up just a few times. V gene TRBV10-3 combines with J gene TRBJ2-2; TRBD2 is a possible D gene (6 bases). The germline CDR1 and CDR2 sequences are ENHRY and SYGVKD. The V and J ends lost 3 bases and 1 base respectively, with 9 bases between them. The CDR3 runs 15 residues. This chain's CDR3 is CAISDVGGNTGELFF. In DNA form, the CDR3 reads TGTGCCATCAGTGACGTGGGAGGGAACACCGGGGAGCTGTTTTTT.

In nucleotides, the CDR3 is TGTGCCAGCAGGGAGGGCTCAAATCAGCCCCAGCATTTT. This gives the protein CASREGSNQPQHF. The chain uses TRBV6-5 and TRBJ1-5; D gene unclear. The CDR3 has 13 residues. Trimming took 6 bases from V and 4 from J, leaving 10 bases between them. Germline V gene lookup returns CDR1 MNHEY and CDR2 SVGAGI.

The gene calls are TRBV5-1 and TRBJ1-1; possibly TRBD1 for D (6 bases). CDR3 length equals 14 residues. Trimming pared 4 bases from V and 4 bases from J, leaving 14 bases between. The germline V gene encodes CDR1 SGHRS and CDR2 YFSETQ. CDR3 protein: CASSVTGSGTEAFF. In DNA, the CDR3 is TGCGCCAGCAGCGTAACAGGGTCCGGCACTGAAGCTTTCTTT.

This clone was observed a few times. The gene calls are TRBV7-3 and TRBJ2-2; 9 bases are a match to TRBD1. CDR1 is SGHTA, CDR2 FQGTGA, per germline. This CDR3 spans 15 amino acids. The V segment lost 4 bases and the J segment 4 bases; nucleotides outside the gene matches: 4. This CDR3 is CASSWGQGRTGELFF. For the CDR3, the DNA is TGTGCCAGCAGCTGGGGACAGGGCCGCACCGGGGAGCTGTTTTTT.

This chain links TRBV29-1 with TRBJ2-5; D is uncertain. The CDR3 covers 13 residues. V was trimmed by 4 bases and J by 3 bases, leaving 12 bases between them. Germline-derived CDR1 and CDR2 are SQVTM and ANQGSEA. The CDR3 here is CSVVRHLKETQYF. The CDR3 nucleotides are TGCAGCGTTGTACGCCACCTAAAAGAGACCCAGTACTTC.

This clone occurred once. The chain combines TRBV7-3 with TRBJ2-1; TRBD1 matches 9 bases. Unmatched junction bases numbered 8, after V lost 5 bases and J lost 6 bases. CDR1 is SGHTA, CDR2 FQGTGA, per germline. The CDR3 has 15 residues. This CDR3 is CASSPHMTGGNEQFF. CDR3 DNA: TGTGCCAGCAGCCCTCATATGACAGGGGGCAATGAGCAGTTCTTC.

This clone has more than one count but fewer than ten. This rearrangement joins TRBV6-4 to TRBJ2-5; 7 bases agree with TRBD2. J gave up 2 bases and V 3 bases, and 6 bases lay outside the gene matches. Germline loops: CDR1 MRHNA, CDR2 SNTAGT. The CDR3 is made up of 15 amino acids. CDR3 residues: CASSEDAGEQETQYF. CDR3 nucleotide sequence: TGTGCCAGCAGTGAAGACGCGGGAGAACAAGAGACCCAGTACTTC.

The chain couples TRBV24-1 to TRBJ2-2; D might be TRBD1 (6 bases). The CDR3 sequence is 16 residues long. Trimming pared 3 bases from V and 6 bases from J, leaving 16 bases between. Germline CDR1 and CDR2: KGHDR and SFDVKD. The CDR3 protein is CATSDHPQGAAGELFF. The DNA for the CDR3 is TGTGCCACCAGTGATCACCCACAGGGTGCGGCCGGGGAGCTGTTTTTT.